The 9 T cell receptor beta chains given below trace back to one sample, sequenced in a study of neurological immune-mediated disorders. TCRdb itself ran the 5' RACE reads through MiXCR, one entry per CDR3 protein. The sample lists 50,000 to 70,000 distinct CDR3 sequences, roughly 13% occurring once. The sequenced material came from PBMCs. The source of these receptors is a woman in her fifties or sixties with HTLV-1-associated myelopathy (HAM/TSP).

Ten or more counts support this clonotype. CDR3 region: CASSSGLAGALGYEQYF. The CDR3 nucleotides read TGTGCCAGCAGCTCGGGACTAGCGGGCGCCTTGGGGTACGAGCAGTACTTC. The chain has TRBV7-8 and TRBJ2-7, with 12 bases identical to TRBD2. Germline CDR1 reads SGHVS; CDR2 reads FQNEAQ. With V trimmed by 4 bases and J by 4 bases, 11 bases remained unmatched. The CDR3 runs 17 residues.

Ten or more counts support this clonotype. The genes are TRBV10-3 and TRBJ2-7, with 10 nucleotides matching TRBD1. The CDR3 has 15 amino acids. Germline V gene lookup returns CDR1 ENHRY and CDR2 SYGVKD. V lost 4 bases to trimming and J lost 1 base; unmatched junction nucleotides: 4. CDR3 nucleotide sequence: TGTGCCATCAGTGTTGACAGGGGGCCATCCTACGAGCAGTACTTC. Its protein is CAISVDRGPSYEQYF.

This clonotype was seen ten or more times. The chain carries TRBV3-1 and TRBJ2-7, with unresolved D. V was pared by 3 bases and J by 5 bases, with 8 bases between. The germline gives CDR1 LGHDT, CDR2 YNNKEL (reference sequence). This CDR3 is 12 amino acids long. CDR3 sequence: CASSHFKNEQYF. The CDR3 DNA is TGTGCCAGCAGCCACTTCAAGAACGAGCAGTACTTC.

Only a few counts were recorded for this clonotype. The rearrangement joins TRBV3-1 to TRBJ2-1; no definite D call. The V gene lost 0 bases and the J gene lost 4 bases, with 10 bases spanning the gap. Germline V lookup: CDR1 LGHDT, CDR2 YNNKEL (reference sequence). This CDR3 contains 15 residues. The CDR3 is CASSQEGAHYNEQFF. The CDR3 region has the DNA TGTGCCAGCAGCCAAGAAGGCGCCCATTACAATGAGCAGTTCTTC.

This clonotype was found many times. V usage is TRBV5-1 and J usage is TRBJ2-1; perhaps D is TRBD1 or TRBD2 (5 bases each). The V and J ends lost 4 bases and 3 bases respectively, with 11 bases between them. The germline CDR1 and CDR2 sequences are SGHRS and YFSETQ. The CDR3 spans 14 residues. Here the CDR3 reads CASSPGTYYNEQFF. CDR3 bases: TGCGCCAGCAGCCCCGGGACCTACTACAATGAGCAGTTCTTC.

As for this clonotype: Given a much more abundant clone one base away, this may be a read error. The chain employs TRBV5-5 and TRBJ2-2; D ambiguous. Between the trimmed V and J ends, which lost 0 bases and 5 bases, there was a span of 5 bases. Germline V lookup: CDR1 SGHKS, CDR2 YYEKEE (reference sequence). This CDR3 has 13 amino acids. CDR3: CASSLVRTGELFF. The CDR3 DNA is TGTGCCAGCAGCTTGGTCAGGACCGGGGAGCTGTTTTTT.

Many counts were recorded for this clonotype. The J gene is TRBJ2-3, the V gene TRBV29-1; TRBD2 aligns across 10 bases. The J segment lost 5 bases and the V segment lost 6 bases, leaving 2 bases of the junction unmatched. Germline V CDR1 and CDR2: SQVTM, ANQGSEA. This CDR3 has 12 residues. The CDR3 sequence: CSVLAGRDTQYF. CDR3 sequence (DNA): TGCAGCGTACTAGCGGGGCGAGATACGCAGTATTTT.

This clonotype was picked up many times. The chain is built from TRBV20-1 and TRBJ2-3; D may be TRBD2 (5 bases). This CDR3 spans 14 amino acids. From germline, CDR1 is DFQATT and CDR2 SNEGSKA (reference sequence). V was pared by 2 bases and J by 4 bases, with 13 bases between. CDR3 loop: CSARTGIKADTQYF. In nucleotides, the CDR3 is TGCAGTGCTAGAACCGGGATAAAGGCAGATACGCAGTATTTT.

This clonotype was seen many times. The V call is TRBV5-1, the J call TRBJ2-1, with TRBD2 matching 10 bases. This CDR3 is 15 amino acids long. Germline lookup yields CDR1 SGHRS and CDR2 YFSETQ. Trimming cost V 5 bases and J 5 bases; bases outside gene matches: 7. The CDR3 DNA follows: TGCGCCAGCAGTCCTAGCGGGAGCGGGAACAATGAGCAGTTCTTC. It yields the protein CASSPSGSGNNEQFF.